These T cell receptor beta chains were read from a single sample in a study of blood T cells in healthy people across ages. TCRdb independently ran MiXCR on the 5' RACE reads; one entry per CDR3 protein. The sample lists approximately 900,000 distinct CDR3 sequences, about 28% occurring once. The same data also went into a second study, on T cells of mothers and their children.

The sample comprised blood. The receptor set was obtained from a woman aged 35 to 49 in good health. Both conserved end residues are part of each CDR3. The D gene is left open where the match is weak. Not every row has a clone size; where given, it reads once, few, many or a size class.

size,V,D,J,CDR3,DNA
.,TRBV12-5,.,TRBJ2-7,CASGHDSYEQYF,TGTGCTAGTGGACACGACAGCTACGAGCAGTACTTC
.,TRBV29-1,.,TRBJ2-5,CSVDPPDLEQETQYF,TGCAGCGTTGATCCGCCGGACTTAGAACAAGAGACCCAGTACTTC
.,TRBV20-1,TRBD1,TRBJ2-7,CSAQTGQASYEQYF,TGCAGTGCTCAGACGGGACAGGCCTCCTACGAGCAGTACTTC
.,TRBV7-9,.,TRBJ1-4,CASSFRADPEKLFF,TGTGCCAGCAGCTTTCGGGCGGACCCTGAAAAACTGTTTTTT
.,TRBV20-1,.,TRBJ2-2,CSARPQSGSTGELFF,TGCAGTGCTAGGCCCCAAAGCGGGTCCACCGGGGAGCTGTTTTTT
.,TRBV28,.,TRBJ1-5,CASRDRTNQPQHF,TGTGCCAGCAGAGACAGGACCAATCAGCCCCAGCATTTT
few,TRBV10-3,TRBD1,TRBJ2-3,CAISESGLTGGRGDTQYF,TGTGCCATCAGTGAGTCGGGGCTTACAGGGGGCCGTGGAGATACGCAGTATTTT
.,TRBV28,TRBD2,TRBJ2-1,CASSFRGAGSGGLSDNEQFF,TGTGCCAGCAGTTTCAGGGGGGCGGGTAGCGGGGGGTTATCGGACAATGAGCAGTTCTTC
few,TRBV20-1,.,TRBJ2-7,CSAMSRATYEQYF,TGCAGTGCTATGTCCAGGGCAACCTACGAGCAGTACTTC
.,TRBV5-1,.,TRBJ1-1,CASSDQGRLNTEAFF,TGCGCCAGCAGCGACCAGGGACGGCTGAACACTGAAGCTTTCTTT
.,TRBV12-3/TRBV12-4,.,TRBJ1-5,CASTSREHSNQPQHF,TGTGCCAGCACCTCGAGGGAGCATAGCAATCAGCCCCAGCATTTT
few,TRBV9,.,TRBJ2-1,CASSVLGSYNEQFF,TGTGCCAGCAGCGTCTTAGGGTCCTACAATGAGCAGTTCTTC
few,TRBV29-1,.,TRBJ1-2,CSVQTGDYGYTF,TGCAGCGTCCAGACAGGCGACTATGGCTACACCTTC
few,TRBV13,TRBD1,TRBJ2-5,CASSSVGRDRDTETQYF,TGTGCCAGCAGCTCAGTTGGAAGGGACAGGGACACGGAGACCCAGTACTTC
many,TRBV29-1,.,TRBJ2-3,CSVEGVDTQYF,TGCAGCGTCGAGGGGGTGGATACGCAGTATTTT
.,TRBV28,TRBD1,TRBJ2-7,CASSPTGTGIHEQYF,TGTGCCAGCAGTCCAACCGGGACAGGGATCCACGAGCAGTACTTC
.,TRBV7-3,.,TRBJ2-2,CASSSSGSGELFF,TGTGCCAGCAGCTCTAGTGGTTCCGGGGAGCTGTTTTTT
.,TRBV15,TRBD2,TRBJ2-5,CATSRGGTSGRETQYF,TGTGCCACCAGCAGAGGTGGGACTAGCGGGAGAGAGACCCAGTACTTC
.,TRBV28,.,TRBJ2-5,CASDNEGGLTGETQYF,TGTGCCAGCGACAACGAGGGAGGTCTTACGGGAGAGACCCAGTACTTC
.,TRBV11-2,.,TRBJ2-5,CASSSRLVETQYF,TGTGCCAGCAGCTCAAGACTAGTGGAGACCCAGTACTTC
.,TRBV28,.,TRBJ1-6,CGSGGLKNSPLHF,TGTGGCTCCGGGGGGCTTAAGAATTCACCCCTCCACTTT
.,TRBV5-1,.,TRBJ1-2,CASSLGHRGGNNYGYTF,TGCGCCAGCAGCTTGGGGCACCGTGGGGGAAATAACTATGGCTACACCTTC
.,TRBV7-2,TRBD2,TRBJ2-3,CASSLNGGASDTQYF,TGTGCCAGCAGCTTGAACGGGGGGGCCAGTGATACGCAGTATTTT
few,TRBV3-1,.,TRBJ1-2,CASSQVGIYGYTF,TGTGCCAGCAGCCAAGTTGGTATCTATGGCTACACCTTC
few,TRBV2,.,TRBJ1-2,CASRTREGDYGYTF,TGTGCCAGCAGGACCCGGGAGGGTGACTATGGCTACACCTTC
few,TRBV3-1,.,TRBJ2-1,CASRGKEQFF,TGTGCCAGCAGAGGGAAGGAGCAGTTCTTC
.,TRBV5-1,.,TRBJ2-1,CASSADNSYNEQFF,TGCGCCAGCAGCGCAGACAACTCCTACAATGAGCAGTTCTTC
few,TRBV5-5,.,TRBJ1-2,CASSLDYRKGYGYTF,TGTGCCAGCAGCTTGGATTACAGGAAAGGGTATGGCTACACCTTC
many,TRBV12-3/TRBV12-4,.,TRBJ2-7,CASSSTGSAEQYF,TGTGCCAGCAGTTCTACTGGGAGCGCCGAGCAGTACTTC
.,TRBV20-1,.,TRBJ1-2,CSARGQLLNYGYTF,TGCAGTGCTAGAGGACAGCTCCTTAACTATGGCTACACCTTC
.,TRBV20-1,TRBD2,TRBJ2-5,CSATPGLAGTFEETQYF,TGCAGTGCTACCCCGGGACTAGCGGGGACCTTTGAGGAGACCCAGTACTTC
.,TRBV10-3,.,TRBJ2-1,CAISEGRGNPYNEQFF,TGTGCCATCAGTGAGGGTCGGGGAAACCCCTACAATGAGCAGTTCTTC
.,TRBV28,.,TRBJ1-2,CASRTDANYGYTF,TGTGCCAGTCGGACCGATGCTAACTATGGCTACACCTTC
.,TRBV4-3,TRBD1,TRBJ1-2,CASGPLSTGDLSYTF,TGCGCCAGCGGCCCCTTATCGACAGGGGACTTAAGCTACACCTTC
few,TRBV6-5,TRBD1,TRBJ2-1,CASSYIAGGACNEQFF,TGTGCCAGCAGTTATATTGCAGGGGGCGCCTGCAATGAGCAGTTCTTC
many,TRBV20-1,.,TRBJ2-7,CSARDWENEQYF,TGCAGTGCTAGAGATTGGGAGAACGAGCAGTACTTC
many,TRBV13,.,TRBJ1-1,CASSLGGWWENTEAFF,TGTGCCAGCAGCTTAGGTGGTTGGTGGGAGAACACTGAAGCTTTCTTT
many,TRBV13,TRBD2,TRBJ2-7,CASSLHRRGALPTYEQYF,TGTGCCAGCAGCCTCCATCGGCGGGGGGCCCTTCCCACCTACGAGCAGTACTTC
.,TRBV28,.,TRBJ1-2,CASSFQQVEAYTF,TGTGCCAGCAGTTTCCAGCAGGTCGAGGCCTACACCTTC
few,TRBV4-1,.,TRBJ2-3,CASSPTDDTQYF,TGCGCCAGCAGTCCCACCGACGATACGCAGTATTTT
.,TRBV19,.,TRBJ1-2,CACSHERKPYGYTF,TGTGCCTGTAGTCACGAGAGGAAGCCTTATGGCTACACCTTC
.,TRBV7-2,.,TRBJ2-1,CASSLQVTDNEQFF,TGTGCCAGCAGCTTACAAGTAACCGACAATGAGCAGTTCTTC
.,TRBV12-3/TRBV12-4,.,TRBJ2-6,CASSPFTVAGANVLTF,TGTGCCAGCAGCCCGTTCACGGTAGCTGGGGCCAACGTCCTGACTTTC
few,TRBV10-3,TRBD1,TRBJ1-5,CAISELGGNNQPQHF,TGTGCCATCAGTGAGTTAGGGGGCAACAATCAGCCCCAGCATTTT
.,TRBV5-5,.,TRBJ2-7,CASSSDGAGTFPIGEQYF,TGTGCCAGCAGCTCGGACGGGGCGGGGACTTTTCCGATTGGCGAGCAGTACTTC
many,TRBV29-1,TRBD1,TRBJ2-7,CSAAMGQGDYEQYF,TGCAGCGCTGCGATGGGACAGGGGGACTACGAGCAGTACTTC
few,TRBV20-1,TRBD2,TRBJ2-7,CSAVGGDSYEQYF,TGCAGTGCCGTGGGGGGGGACTCCTACGAGCAGTACTTC
many,TRBV4-2,TRBD2,TRBJ2-1,CASSQDIRLAGVNEQFF,TGTGCCAGCAGCCAAGATATTAGGCTAGCGGGGGTCAATGAGCAGTTCTTC
.,TRBV7-2,TRBD2,TRBJ2-3,CASSPLGRWATDTQYF,TGTGCCAGCAGCCCCCTCGGGAGGTGGGCCACAGATACGCAGTATTTT
many,TRBV13,.,TRBJ1-2,CASSHRSRRVNYGYTF,TGTGCCAGCAGTCACAGGTCCCGAAGGGTTAACTATGGCTACACCTTC
.,TRBV6-1,.,TRBJ2-1,CASRGPGTLTNEQFF,TGTGCCAGCAGGGGACCAGGGACCCTCACAAATGAGCAGTTCTTC
few,TRBV9,.,TRBJ1-2,CASSVEGIGTVYGYTF,TGTGCCAGCAGCGTAGAGGGAATCGGGACGGTCTATGGCTACACCTTC
many,TRBV20-1,TRBD1,TRBJ2-7,CSADRRSYEQYF,TGCAGTGCGGACAGGCGCTCCTACGAGCAGTACTTC
.,TRBV20-1,.,TRBJ1-1,CSASIPGQSEAFF,TGCAGTGCTAGCATCCCCGGACAGTCTGAAGCTTTCTTT
few,TRBV20-1,.,TRBJ1-2,CSPKGAYGYTF,TGCAGTCCCAAGGGAGCCTATGGCTACACCTTC
.,TRBV12-3/TRBV12-4,.,TRBJ1-2,CASTPMRPYGYTF,TGTGCCAGCACCCCAATGAGGCCCTATGGCTACACCTTC
.,TRBV27,TRBD1,TRBJ2-5,CASSVDRGPVETQYF,TGTGCCAGCAGTGTTGACAGGGGGCCGGTGGAGACCCAGTACTTC
.,TRBV7-2,.,TRBJ2-7,CASSVQGGGHEQYF,TGTGCCAGCAGCGTACAGGGGGGGGGTCACGAGCAGTACTTC
few,TRBV5-1,.,TRBJ2-7,CASSLTTPSYEQYF,TGCGCCAGCAGCTTGACGACACCCTCCTACGAGCAGTACTTC
.,TRBV5-5,TRBD1,TRBJ2-7,CASSLGPLGGQGMYEQYF,TGTGCCAGCAGCTTGGGCCCCTTGGGGGGACAGGGGATGTACGAGCAGTACTTC